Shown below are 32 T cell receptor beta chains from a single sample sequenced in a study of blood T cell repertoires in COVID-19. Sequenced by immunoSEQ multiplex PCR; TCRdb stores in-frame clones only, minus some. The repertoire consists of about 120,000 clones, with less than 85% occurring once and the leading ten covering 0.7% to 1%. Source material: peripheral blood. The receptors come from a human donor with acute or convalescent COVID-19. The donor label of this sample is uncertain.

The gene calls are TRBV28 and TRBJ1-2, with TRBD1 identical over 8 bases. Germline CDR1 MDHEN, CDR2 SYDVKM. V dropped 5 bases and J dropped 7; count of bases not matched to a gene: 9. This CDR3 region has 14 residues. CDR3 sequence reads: CASSPPQGAVGYTF. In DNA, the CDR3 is TGTGCCAGCAGTCCCCCCCAGGGGGCGGTTGGCTACACCTTC.

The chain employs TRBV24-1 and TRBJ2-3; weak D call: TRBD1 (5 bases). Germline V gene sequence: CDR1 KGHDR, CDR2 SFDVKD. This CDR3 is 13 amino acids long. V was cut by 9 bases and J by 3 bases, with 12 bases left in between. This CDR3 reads CATQESGTDTQYF. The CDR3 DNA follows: TGTGCCACCCAAGAATCAGGGACAGATACGCAGTATTTT.

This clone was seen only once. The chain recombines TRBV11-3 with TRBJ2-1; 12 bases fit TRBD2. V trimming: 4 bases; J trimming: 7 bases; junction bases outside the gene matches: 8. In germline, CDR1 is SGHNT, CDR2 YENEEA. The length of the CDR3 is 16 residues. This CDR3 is CASSSNLAGGLNEQFF. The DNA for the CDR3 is TGTGCCAGCAGCTCGAACCTAGCGGGGGGGCTAAATGAGCAGTTCTTC.

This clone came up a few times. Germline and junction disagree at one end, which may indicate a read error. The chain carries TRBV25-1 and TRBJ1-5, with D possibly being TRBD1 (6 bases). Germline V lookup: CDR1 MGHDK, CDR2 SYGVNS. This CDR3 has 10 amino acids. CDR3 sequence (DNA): TGTGCCAGCACCTCCCGTACAGGGCGCTTT. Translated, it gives CASTSRTGRF.

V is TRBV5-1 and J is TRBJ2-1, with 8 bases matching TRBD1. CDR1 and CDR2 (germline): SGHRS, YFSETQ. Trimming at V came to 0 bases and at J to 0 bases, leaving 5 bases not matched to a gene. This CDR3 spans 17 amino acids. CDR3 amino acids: CASSLGQGQSSYNEQFF. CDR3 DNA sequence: TGCGCCAGCAGCTTGGGACAGGGGCAGAGCTCCTACAATGAGCAGTTCTTC.

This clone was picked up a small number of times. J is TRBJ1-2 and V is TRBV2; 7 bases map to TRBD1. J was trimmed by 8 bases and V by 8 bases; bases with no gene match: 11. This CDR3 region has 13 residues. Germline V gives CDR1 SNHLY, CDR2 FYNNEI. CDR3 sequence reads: CASVPDRAKGYTF. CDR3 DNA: TGTGCCAGCGTACCCGACAGGGCGAAAGGCTACACCTTC.

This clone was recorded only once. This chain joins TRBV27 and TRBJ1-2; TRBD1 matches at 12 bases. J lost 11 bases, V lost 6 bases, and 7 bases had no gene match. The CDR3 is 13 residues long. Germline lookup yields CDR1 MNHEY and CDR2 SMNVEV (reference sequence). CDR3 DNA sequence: TGTGCCAGCAGCCGTGGGGACAGGGGGCGTTACACCTTC. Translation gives CASSRGDRGRYTF.

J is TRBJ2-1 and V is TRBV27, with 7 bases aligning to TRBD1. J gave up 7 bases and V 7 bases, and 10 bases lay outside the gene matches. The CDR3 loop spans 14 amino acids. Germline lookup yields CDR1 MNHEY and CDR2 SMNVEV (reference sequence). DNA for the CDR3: TGTGCCAGCAACAGACAGGGAAGGGGGAATGAGCAGTTCTTC. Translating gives CASNRQGRGNEQFF.

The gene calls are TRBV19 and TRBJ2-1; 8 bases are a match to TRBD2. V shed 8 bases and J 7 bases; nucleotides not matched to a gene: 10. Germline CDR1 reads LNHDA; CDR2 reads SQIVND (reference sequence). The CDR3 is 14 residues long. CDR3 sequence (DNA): TGTGCCAGTGCTCGGACTAGCCGCACGAATGAGCAGTTCTTC. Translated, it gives CASARTSRTNEQFF. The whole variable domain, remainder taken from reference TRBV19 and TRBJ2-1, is DGGITQSPKYLFRKEGQNVTLSCEQNLNHDAMYWYRQDPGQGLRLIYYSQIVNDFQKGDIAEGYSVSREKKESFPLTVTSAQKNPTAFYLCASARTSRTNEQFFGPGTRLTVL.

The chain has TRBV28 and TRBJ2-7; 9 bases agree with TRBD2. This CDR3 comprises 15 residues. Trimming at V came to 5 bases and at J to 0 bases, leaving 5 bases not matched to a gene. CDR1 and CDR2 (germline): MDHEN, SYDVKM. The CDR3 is CASSRLAGSSYEQYF. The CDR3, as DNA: TGTGCCAGCAGTAGGCTAGCGGGGAGCTCCTACGAGCAGTACTTC.

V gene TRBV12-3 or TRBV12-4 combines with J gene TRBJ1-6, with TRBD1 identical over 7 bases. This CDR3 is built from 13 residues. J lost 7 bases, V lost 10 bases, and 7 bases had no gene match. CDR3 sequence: CAIPGQPNSPLHF. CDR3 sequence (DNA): TGTGCCATCCCGGGACAGCCGAATTCACCCCTCCACTTT.

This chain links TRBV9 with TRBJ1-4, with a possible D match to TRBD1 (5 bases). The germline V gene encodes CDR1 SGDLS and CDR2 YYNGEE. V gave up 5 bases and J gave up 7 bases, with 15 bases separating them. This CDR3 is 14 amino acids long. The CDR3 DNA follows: TGTGCCAGCAGTGCAGGGAATAGAATTGAAAAACTGTTTTTT. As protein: CASSAGNRIEKLFF. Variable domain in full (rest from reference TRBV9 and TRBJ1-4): DSGVTQTPKHLITATGQRVTLRCSPRSGDLSVYWYQQSLDQGLQFLIQYYNGEERAKGNILERFSAQQFPDLHSELNLSSLELGDSALYFCASSAGNRIEKLFFGSGTQLSVL.

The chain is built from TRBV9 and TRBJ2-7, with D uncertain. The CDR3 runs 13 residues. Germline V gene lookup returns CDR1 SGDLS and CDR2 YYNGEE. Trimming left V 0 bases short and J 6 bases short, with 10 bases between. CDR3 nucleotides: TGTGCCAGCAGCGTAGGTCTAGTCTCCGAGCAGTACTTC. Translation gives CASSVGLVSEQYF.

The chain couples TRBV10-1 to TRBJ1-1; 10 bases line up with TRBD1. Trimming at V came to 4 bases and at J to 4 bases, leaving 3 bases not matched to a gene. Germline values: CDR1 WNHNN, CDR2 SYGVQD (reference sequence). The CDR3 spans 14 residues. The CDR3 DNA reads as TGCGCCAGCAGTGTTGGGACAGGGGCCACTGAAGCTTTCTTT. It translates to CASSVGTGATEAFF.

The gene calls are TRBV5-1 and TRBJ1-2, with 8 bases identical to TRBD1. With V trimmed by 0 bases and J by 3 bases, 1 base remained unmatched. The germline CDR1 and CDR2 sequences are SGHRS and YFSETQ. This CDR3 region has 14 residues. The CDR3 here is CASSLEQGDYGYTF. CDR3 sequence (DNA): TGCGCCAGCAGCTTGGAACAGGGGGACTATGGCTACACCTTC.

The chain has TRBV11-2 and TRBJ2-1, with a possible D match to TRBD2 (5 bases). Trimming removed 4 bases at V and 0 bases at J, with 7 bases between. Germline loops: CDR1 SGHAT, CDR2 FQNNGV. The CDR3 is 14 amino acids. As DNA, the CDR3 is TGTGCCAGCAGCTCTGGGAGCTCCTACAATGAGCAGTTCTTC. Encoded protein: CASSSGSSYNEQFF.

In nucleotides, the CDR3 is TGTGCCAGCAGTTTATGGTCAGGCAGCCCAGGGGTGGAGACCCAGTACTTC. It specifies CASSLWSGSPGVETQYF. The chain combines TRBV28 with TRBJ2-5, with TRBD1 as a possible D gene (6 bases). Per germline, CDR1 MDHEN and CDR2 SYDVKM. The CDR3 loop spans 17 amino acids. V was cut by 0 bases and J by 5 bases, with 19 bases left in between.

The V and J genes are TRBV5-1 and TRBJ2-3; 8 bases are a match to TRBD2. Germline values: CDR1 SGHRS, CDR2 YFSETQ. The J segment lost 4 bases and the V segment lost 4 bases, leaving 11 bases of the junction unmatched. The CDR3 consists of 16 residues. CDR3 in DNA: TGCGCCAGCAGCAATCCCCCGGGACTAGTTGCAGATACGCAGTATTTT. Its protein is CASSNPPGLVADTQYF.

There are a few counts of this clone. Here the CDR3 DNA reads TGTGCCAGCAGCTTAGTGCTTAGCGACCGATTGGATGAGCAGTTCTTC. Its protein is CASSLVLSDRLDEQFF. This chain joins TRBV11-2 and TRBJ2-1; tentatively, D is TRBD2 (5 bases). Germline lookup yields CDR1 SGHAT and CDR2 FQNNGV. This CDR3 spans 16 amino acids. V was shortened by 1 base and J by 8 bases, with 18 bases between the two germline ends.

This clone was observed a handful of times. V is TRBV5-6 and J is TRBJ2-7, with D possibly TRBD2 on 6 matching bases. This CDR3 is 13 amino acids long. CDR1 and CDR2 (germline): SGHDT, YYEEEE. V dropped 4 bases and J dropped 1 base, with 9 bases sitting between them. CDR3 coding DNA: TGTGCCAGCAGCCACGGGACTTCCTACGAGCAGTACTTC. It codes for CASSHGTSYEQYF. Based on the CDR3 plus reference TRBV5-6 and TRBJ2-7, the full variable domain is DAGVTQSPTHLIKTRGQQVTLRCSPKSGHDTVSWYQQALGQGPQFIFQYYEEEERQRGNFPDRFSGHQFPNYSSELNVNALLLGDSALYLCASSHGTSYEQYFGPGTRLTVT.

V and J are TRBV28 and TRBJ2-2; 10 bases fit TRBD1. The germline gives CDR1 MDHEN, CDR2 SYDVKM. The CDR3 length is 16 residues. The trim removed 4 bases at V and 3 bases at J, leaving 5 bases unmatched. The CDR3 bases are TGTGCCAGCAGTTCAGGACAGGGGGTGGACACCGGGGAGCTGTTTTTT. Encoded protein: CASSSGQGVDTGELFF.

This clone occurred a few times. The CDR3 DNA is TGTGCCAGCAGCTTATATCAGGGTGATGGCTACACCTTC. Translated: CASSLYQGDGYTF. V and J are TRBV7-9 and TRBJ1-2; D is perhaps TRBD1 (5 bases). The CDR3 consists of 13 residues. Looked up from germline, CDR1 is SEHNR and CDR2 is FQNEAQ (reference sequence). V lost 2 bases to trimming and J lost 6 bases, with 10 bases between them.

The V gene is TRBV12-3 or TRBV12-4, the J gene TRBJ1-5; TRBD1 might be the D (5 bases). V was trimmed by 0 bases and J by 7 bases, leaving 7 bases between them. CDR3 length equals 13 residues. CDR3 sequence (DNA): TGTGCCAGCAGTTTAGCGGGGCAACAGCCCCAGCATTTT. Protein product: CASSLAGQQPQHF.

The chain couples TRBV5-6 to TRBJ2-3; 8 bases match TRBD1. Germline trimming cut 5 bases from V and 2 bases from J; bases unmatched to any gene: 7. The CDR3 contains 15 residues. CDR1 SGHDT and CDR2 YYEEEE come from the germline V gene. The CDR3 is CASSSLQGVTDTQYF. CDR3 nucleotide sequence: TGTGCCAGCAGTTCCCTACAGGGGGTCACAGATACGCAGTATTTT.

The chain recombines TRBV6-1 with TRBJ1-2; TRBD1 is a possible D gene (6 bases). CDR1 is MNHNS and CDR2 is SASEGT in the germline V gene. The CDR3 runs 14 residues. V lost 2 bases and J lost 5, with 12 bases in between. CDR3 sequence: CASSESRTVYGYTF. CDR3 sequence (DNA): TGTGCCAGCAGTGAATCTAGGACAGTATATGGCTACACCTTC.

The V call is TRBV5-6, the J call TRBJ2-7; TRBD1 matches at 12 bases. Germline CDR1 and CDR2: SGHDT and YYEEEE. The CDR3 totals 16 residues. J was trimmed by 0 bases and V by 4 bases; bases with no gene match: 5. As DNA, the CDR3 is TGTGCCAGCAGCGGCCGGGACAGGGGGCTCTCCTACGAGCAGTACGTC. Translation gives CASSGRDRGLSYEQYV.

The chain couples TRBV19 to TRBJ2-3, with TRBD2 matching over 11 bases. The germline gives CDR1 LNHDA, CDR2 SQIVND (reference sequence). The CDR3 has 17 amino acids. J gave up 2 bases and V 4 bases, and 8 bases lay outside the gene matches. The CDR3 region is CASSTSRLAGYTDTQYF. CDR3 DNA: TGTGCCAGTAGTACCTCTAGACTAGCGGGGTACACAGATACGCAGTATTTT.

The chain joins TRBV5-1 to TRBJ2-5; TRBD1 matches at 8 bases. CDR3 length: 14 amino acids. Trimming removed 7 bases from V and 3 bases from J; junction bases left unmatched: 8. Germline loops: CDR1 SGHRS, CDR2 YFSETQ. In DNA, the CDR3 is TGCGCCAGCCGGGGGACAGGTCTAAAAGAGACCCAGTACTTC. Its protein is CASRGTGLKETQYF.

CDR3 amino acids: CASSSQTASSGNTIYF. The CDR3 bases are TGTGCCAGCTCATCTCAAACAGCTTCCTCTGGAAACACCATATATTTT. This chain joins TRBV18 and TRBJ1-3, with D uncertain. From germline, CDR1 is KGHSH and CDR2 LQKENI. The CDR3 has 16 residues. V gave up 5 bases and J gave up 0 bases, with 14 bases separating them. Looking up the rest from reference TRBV18 and TRBJ1-3 gives the full variable domain: NAGVMQNPRHLVRRRGQEARLRCSPMKGHSHVYWYRQLPEEGLKFMVYLQKENIIDESGMPKERFSAEFPKEGPSILRIQQVVRGDSAAYFCASSSQTASSGNTIYFGEGSWLTVV.

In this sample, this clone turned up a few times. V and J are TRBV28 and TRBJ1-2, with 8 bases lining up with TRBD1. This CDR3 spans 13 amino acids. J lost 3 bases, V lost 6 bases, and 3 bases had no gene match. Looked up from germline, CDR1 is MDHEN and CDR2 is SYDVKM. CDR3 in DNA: TGTGCCAGCAGCCTGACAGGGGACTATGGCTACACCTTC. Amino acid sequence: CASSLTGDYGYTF.

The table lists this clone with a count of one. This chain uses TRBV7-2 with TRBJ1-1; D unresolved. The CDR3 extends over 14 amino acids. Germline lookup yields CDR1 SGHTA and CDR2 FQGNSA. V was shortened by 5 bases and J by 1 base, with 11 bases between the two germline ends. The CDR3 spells CASSVQVSNTEAFF. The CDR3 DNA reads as TGTGCCAGCAGCGTTCAGGTTTCGAACACTGAAGCTTTCTTT.

The CDR3: CATSDLAHQYGYTF. The CDR3 nucleotides are TGTGCCACCAGTGATTTGGCACATCAGTATGGCTACACCTTC. The chain combines TRBV24-1 with TRBJ1-2; no clear D. V lost 0 bases to trimming and J lost 5 bases, with 9 bases between them. CDR3 length equals 14 residues. Per the germline V gene, CDR1 is KGHDR and CDR2 is SFDVKD.